This section outlines one T cell receptor (beta chain) sequence together with its context. The antigen is not known. CDR3 length equals 13 residues. Per the germline V gene, CDR1 is SGHVS and CDR2 is FNYEAQ. V shed 5 bases and J 6 bases; nucleotides not matched to a gene: 4. The PCR had 60 Vbeta and 13 Jbeta primers. The protocol was immunoSEQ multiplex PCR, while the TCRdb copy is restricted to in-frame clones and leaves out a portion. The sample contains 100,000 to 150,000 clones, less than 85% of which appear only once. This entry is derived from a study of cytomegalovirus exposure and HLA in healthy donors. Across the whole study: There were about 86 million unique TCRs (from HLA-typed donors) in an early data release. Study conclusions and caveats: A further, later analysis showed that HLA-associated TCR beta chains (compared with equally common others) were more clonally expanded. There were some public TCRs occurring in many donors, but most TCR sequences were rare. DRB1 showed the most TCR associations and HLA-C the fewest in a later analysis, as rates varied by HLA locus.

This TCR came from a man aged 25-45 years in good health and CMV-seropositive. The sample was PBMCs. The chain is built from TRBV7-6 and TRBJ2-7; TRBD1 aligns across 10 bases. CDR3 in amino acids: CASSMDRGSEQYF. DNA of the CDR3: TGTGCCAGCAGCATGGACAGGGGGTCCGAGCAGTACTTC. The full variable domain, with the rest looked up from reference TRBV7-6 and TRBJ2-7, is GAGVSQSPRYKVTKRGQDVALRCDPISGHVSLYWYRQALGQGPEFLTYFNYEAQQDKSGLPNDRFSAERPEGSISTLTIQRTEQRDSAMYRCASSMDRGSEQYFGPGTRLTVT.